Each of the 8 T cell receptor beta chains below was sequenced from the same sample in a study of regulatory T cells in long-lasting Graves disease. Construction of the TCR beta libraries employed iRepertoire HTBI primers in conjunction with Arm-PCR of CDR3 regions. Using its own MiXCR run on the multiplex PCR reads, TCRdb lists one record per CDR3 protein. This table has about 450,000 distinct CDR3 sequences, about a sixth appearing once. Time point here: newly diagnosed GD, antithyroid drugs for less than 3 months. The TCR library was prepared using RNA isolated from PBMCs. This sample was also put to use in a study of T cells in Graves' hyperthyroidism and ophthalmopathy.

The sequenced sample was peripheral blood mononuclear cells (PBMCs), obtained at new diagnosis, from a patient treated with antithyroid drugs. These receptors came from a woman aged 25 to 45 with Graves disease.

There are many counts of this clonotype. The chain is built from TRBV7-6 and TRBJ2-1; no firm D call. This CDR3 has 13 amino acids. Germline lookup yields CDR1 SGHVS and CDR2 FNYEAQ. V was shortened by 2 bases and J by 7 bases, with 9 bases between the two germline ends. The CDR3, as DNA: TGTGCCAGCAGCTTAAGTAAGAGGAATGAGCAGTTCTTC. As protein: CASSLSKRNEQFF.

This clonotype was seen once. A read error may be the cause here, since a much bigger clone is one base away. The rearrangement joins TRBV6-1 to TRBJ2-2; 7 bases map to TRBD2. The germline V gene encodes CDR1 MNHNS and CDR2 SASEGT. This CDR3 contains 15 residues. The chain's CDR3 is CASSEIQRDTGELSF. The CDR3 DNA reads as TGTGCCAGCAGTGAAATCCAGCGGGATACCGGGGAGCTGTCTTTT.

This clonotype occurred many times. The rearrangement links TRBV11-2 to TRBJ1-2, with D possibly matching TRBD1 (6 bases). Trimming stripped 4 bases from V and 0 bases from J, with 12 bases between. The CDR3 contains 15 residues. Germline V gives CDR1 SGHAT, CDR2 FQNNGV. In DNA form, the CDR3 reads TGTGCCAGCAGCTCCCCTCGGACAGCTAACTATGGCTACACCTTC. Translation: CASSSPRTANYGYTF.

This sequence joins TRBV6-1 and TRBJ2-2; D not resolved. The V and J ends lost 8 bases and 0 bases respectively, with 10 bases between them. This CDR3 is 14 amino acids long. The germline CDR1 and CDR2 sequences are MNHNS and SASEGT. This CDR3 reads CASELPPNTGELFF. CDR3 DNA: TGTGCCAGCGAGCTTCCACCGAACACCGGGGAGCTGTTTTTT.

A few counts support this clonotype. The conserved closing phenylalanine or tryptophan is absent in this CDR3, likely reflecting a read error. The gene calls are TRBV12-3 or TRBV12-4 and TRBJ1-1, with 11 bases that match TRBD1. The CDR3 extends over 14 amino acids. Unmatched junction bases numbered 1, after V lost 3 bases and J lost 4 bases. CDR3 protein: CASSFGTGGTEAFL. DNA for the CDR3: TGTGCCAGCAGTTTCGGGACAGGGGGCACTGAAGCTTTCCTT.

This clonotype has at least ten counts. CDR3 bases: TGCGCCAGCAGCTTGCTAGTGGGTGACTATGGCTACACCTTC. Amino acid sequence: CASSLLVGDYGYTF. The chain has TRBV5-1 and TRBJ1-2, with D unresolved. Per the germline V gene, CDR1 is SGHRS and CDR2 is YFSETQ. Trimming pared 1 base from V and 3 bases from J, leaving 10 bases between. The CDR3 has 14 amino acids.

This clonotype has just a few counts. The V call is TRBV15, the J call TRBJ2-7, with D tentatively TRBD1 (6 bases). CDR3 size: 14 residues. Looked up from germline, CDR1 is LNHNV and CDR2 is YYDKDF (reference sequence). V gave up 0 bases and J gave up 5 bases, with 11 bases separating them. CDR3 sequence (DNA): TGTGCCACCAGCAGAGATTCGTGGACAGACGAGCAGTACTTC. The encoded protein is CATSRDSWTDEQYF. Full variable domain (remainder filled in from reference TRBV15 and TRBJ2-7): DAMVIQNPRYQVTQFGKPVTLSCSQTLNHNVMYWYQQKSSQAPKLLFHYYDKDFNNEADTPDNFQSRRPNTSFCFLDIRSPGLGDTAMYLCATSRDSWTDEQYFGPGTRLTVT.

This clonotype was seen many times. V gene TRBV7-2 combines with J gene TRBJ2-3, with D possibly being TRBD1 or TRBD2 (6 bases each). Germline assignment: CDR1 SGHTA and CDR2 FQGNSA. CDR3 size: 13 residues. Trimming cost V 7 bases and J 2 bases, with 10 bases left between them. The DNA of the CDR3 is TGTGCCAGCACCCCGGGGGCCACAGATACGCAGTATTTT. It specifies CASTPGATDTQYF.